This is a list of T cell receptor beta chains from one sample in a study of beta chain features in type 1 diabetes. TCRdb keeps only in-frame clones here, not all; method: immunoSEQ multiplex PCR. Of hundreds of thousands of clones listed, 15% to 18% are singletons. The specimen sequenced was naive CD4+ T cells from blood. The receptors derive from a man aged 18 to 30 in good health. CDR3s include the opening cysteine and the closing phenylalanine or tryptophan. Fields, in order: D gene, V gene, J gene, CDR3 length, clone size, CDR3 DNA, CDR3 protein. The D gene is left open where the match is weak. Clone size is not always given. Where it is, it says once, few, many or a class for expanded clones.

D: TRBD1
V: TRBV27
J: TRBJ2-7
length: 14
size: few
DNA: TGTGCCAGCAGAGACCCCGGGACAGGTTTAGAGCAGTACTTC
CDR3: CASRDPGTGLEQYF

D: TRBD2
V: TRBV10-3
J: TRBJ2-3
length: 14
size: many
DNA: TGTGCCATCAGCTTGGGACTAGCGGGAGATACGCAGTATTTT
CDR3: CAISLGLAGDTQYF

D: NA
V: TRBV7-3
J: TRBJ2-1
length: 14
size: few
DNA: TGTGCCAGCAGCTTACCCAATTCCTACAATGAGCAGTTCTTC
CDR3: CASSLPNSYNEQFF

D: NA
V: TRBV14
J: TRBJ2-6
length: 20
size: many
DNA: TGTGCCAGCAGCCAAGATCGAGGCAGGACACCATTTACTGGGGCCAACGTCCTGACTTTC
CDR3: CASSQDRGRTPFTGANVLTF

D: NA
V: TRBV6-6
J: TRBJ2-5
length: 13
size: few
DNA: TGTGCCAGCAGCTGGGACATCCAAGAGACCCAGTACTTC
CDR3: CASSWDIQETQYF

D: NA
V: TRBV30
J: TRBJ1-2
length: 14
size: once
DNA: TGTGCCTGGAATACGGGACGGTTTGAAGGTGGCTACACCTTC
CDR3: CAWNTGRFEGGYTF

D: TRBD2
V: TRBV10-3
J: TRBJ2-1
length: 18
size: NA
DNA: TGTGCCATCACTCGCGGGACTAGCGGGAGAGGTTCCTACAATGAGCAGTTCTTC
CDR3: CAITRGTSGRGSYNEQFF

D: NA
V: TRBV6-6
J: TRBJ1-5
length: 13
size: NA
DNA: TGTGCCAGCAGCCCCAGGGTCAATCAGCCCCAGCATTTT
CDR3: CASSPRVNQPQHF

D: TRBD1
V: TRBV2
J: TRBJ2-5
length: 13
size: few
DNA: TGTGCCAGCAGCGGGACAGTCCAAGAGACCCAGTACTTC
CDR3: CASSGTVQETQYF

D: NA
V: TRBV5-1
J: TRBJ2-1
length: 17
size: few
DNA: TGCGCCAGCAGCGTCCGGACATTTGTTAGCTCCTACAATGAGCAGTTCTTC
CDR3: CASSVRTFVSSYNEQFF

D: NA
V: TRBV27
J: TRBJ1-5
length: 15
size: NA
DNA: TGTGCCAGCGGCCTTCGGGGGACTAGCAATCAGCCCCAGCATTTT
CDR3: CASGLRGTSNQPQHF

D: NA
V: TRBV7-2
J: TRBJ2-3
length: 15
size: NA
DNA: TGTGCCAGCAGCTTAGGCTGGGGGGCCCCAGATACGCAGTATTTT
CDR3: CASSLGWGAPDTQYF

D: NA
V: TRBV28
J: TRBJ2-1
length: 12
size: NA
DNA: TGTGCCAGCAGCCCTCGCCGGGGTGAGCAGTTCTTC
CDR3: CASSPRRGEQFF

D: NA
V: TRBV5-1
J: TRBJ2-3
length: 13
size: NA
DNA: TGCGTCAGCAGCTACCCTAGCACAGATACGCAGTATTTT
CDR3: CVSSYPSTDTQYF

D: NA
V: TRBV7-2
J: TRBJ1-1
length: 14
size: NA
DNA: TGTGCCAGCAGCTACGATCGCGGGAACACTGAAGCTTTCTTT
CDR3: CASSYDRGNTEAFF